The table lists the clone carrying this T cell receptor beta chain with many counts. The data are from a study of T cells in Graves' hyperthyroidism and ophthalmopathy. The CDR3 totals 15 residues. V was pared by 4 bases and J by 9 bases, with 13 bases of the junction left unmatched. CDR1 is SGDLS and CDR2 is YYNGEE in the germline V gene. The investigators amplified TCR beta CDR3 regions from RNA transcripts. First-round RT-PCR of the TCR CDR3 relied on the HTBI primer set. Via MiXCR, TCRdb re-called the multiplex PCR reads, giving one row per CDR3 protein. The sample consists of a few hundred thousand distinct CDR3 sequences, around 16% of them appearing once. Stable Graves' hyperthyroidism meant no ophthalmopathy progression within 18 months. Newly diagnosed patients aged 18 to 65 had hyperthyroidism of under 2 months' duration.

Material: blood. The TCR was taken from a woman aged 25-40 years with Graves' hyperthyroidism. This chain uses TRBV9 with TRBJ1-5; 7 bases match TRBD1. The CDR3: CASSQGQNQIGPQHF. The CDR3 bases are TGTGCCAGCAGCCAGGGACAGAACCAAATTGGGCCCCAGCATTTT.